This TCR beta chain emerged from a study of cytomegalovirus exposure and HLA in healthy donors. As regards this clone: Its antigen is not identified.

The CDR3 has 13 residues. Trimming removed 4 bases from V and 12 bases from J, with 18 bases in between. The V gene's germline CDR1 is LNHDA and CDR2 SQIVND (reference sequence). Primers: 60 Vbeta forward and 13 Jbeta reverse. The table came from immunoSEQ multiplex PCR; TCRdb's copy has only in-frame clones and leaves some out. The sample carries about 96,000 clones, about four fifths recorded once. Study-wide results and limits: The listing of some 170 TCR beta chains classed them as cytomegalovirus-associated.

V is TRBV19 and J is TRBJ1-1; D is uncertain. The sequenced material came from PBMCs. This TCR was sampled from a woman in her 70s in good health and CMV-seropositive. The CDR3 nucleotides are TGTGCCAGTAGTACTATCCACGGGGAGAAGCCTTTCTTT. It yields the protein CASSTIHGEKPFF.